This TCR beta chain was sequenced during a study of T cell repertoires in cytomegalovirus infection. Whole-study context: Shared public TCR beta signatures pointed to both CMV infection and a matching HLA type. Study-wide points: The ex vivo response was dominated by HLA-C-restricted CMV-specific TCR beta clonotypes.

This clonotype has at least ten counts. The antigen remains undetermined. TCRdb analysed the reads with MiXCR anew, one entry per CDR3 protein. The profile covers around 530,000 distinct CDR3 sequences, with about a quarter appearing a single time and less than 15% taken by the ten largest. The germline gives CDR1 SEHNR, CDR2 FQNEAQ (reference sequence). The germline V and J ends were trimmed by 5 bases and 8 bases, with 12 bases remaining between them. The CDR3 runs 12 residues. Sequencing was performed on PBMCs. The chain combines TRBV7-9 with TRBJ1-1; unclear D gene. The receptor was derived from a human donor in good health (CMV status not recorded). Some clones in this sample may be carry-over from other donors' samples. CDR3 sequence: CASSTPSGEAFF. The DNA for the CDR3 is TGTGCCAGCAGCACTCCCTCCGGAGAAGCTTTCTTT.